The source of this TCR beta chain is a study of T-cell reconstitution after alpha-beta-depleted transplantation in children. This CDR3 is 12 amino acids long. V dropped 1 base and J dropped 5 bases, with 5 bases sitting between them. Germline V CDR1 and CDR2: LGHDT, YNNKEL (reference sequence). In this sample, this clonotype turned up many times. Unique molecular identifiers were incorporated when the TCRbeta library was constructed. A single record per CDR3 protein comes from TCRdb applying MiXCR to the PCR reads. This sample has more than 250,000 distinct CDR3 sequences, with more than 8% found just once.

The receptor was isolated from a human donor who donated a stem cell graft to a child with SCID. Sequences were derived from PBMCs from the stem cell graft donor, sampled from the stem cell graft. This rearrangement joins TRBV3-1 to TRBJ2-5; no definite D call. The CDR3 coding sequence is TGTGCCAGCAGCCAAGGTGTGGAGACCCAGTACTTC. It is translated as CASSQGVETQYF.